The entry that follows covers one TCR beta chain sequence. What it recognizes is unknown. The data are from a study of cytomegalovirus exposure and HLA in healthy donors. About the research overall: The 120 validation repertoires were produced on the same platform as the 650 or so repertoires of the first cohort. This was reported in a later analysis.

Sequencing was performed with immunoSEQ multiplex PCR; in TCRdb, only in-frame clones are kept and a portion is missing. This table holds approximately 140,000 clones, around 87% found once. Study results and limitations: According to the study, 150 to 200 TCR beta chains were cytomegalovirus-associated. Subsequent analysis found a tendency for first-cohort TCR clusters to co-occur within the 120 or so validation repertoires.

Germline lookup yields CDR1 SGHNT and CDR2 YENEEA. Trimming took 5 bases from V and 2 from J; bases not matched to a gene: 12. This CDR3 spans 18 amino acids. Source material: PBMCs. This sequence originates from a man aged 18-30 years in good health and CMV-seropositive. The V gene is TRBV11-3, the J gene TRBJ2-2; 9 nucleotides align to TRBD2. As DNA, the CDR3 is TGTGCCAGCAGCCCTCCCGGTAGCGGGAGAGAAAACACCGGGGAGCTGTTTTTT. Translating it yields CASSPPGSGRENTGELFF.